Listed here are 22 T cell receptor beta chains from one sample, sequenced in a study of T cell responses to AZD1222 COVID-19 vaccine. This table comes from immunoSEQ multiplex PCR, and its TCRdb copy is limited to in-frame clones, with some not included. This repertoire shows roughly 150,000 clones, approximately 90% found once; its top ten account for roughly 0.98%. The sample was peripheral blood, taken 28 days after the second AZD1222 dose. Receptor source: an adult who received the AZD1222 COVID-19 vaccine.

CDR3 sequence reads: CASRSGGASTEQFF. In DNA, the CDR3 is TGTGCCAGCAGGTCCGGGGGGGCTAGTACTGAGCAGTTCTTC. This chain uses TRBV11-3 with TRBJ2-1, with 8 bases matching TRBD2. This CDR3 comprises 14 residues. Germline V gene sequence: CDR1 SGHNT, CDR2 YENEEA. The V and J ends lost 6 bases and 9 bases, in that order; junction bases with no gene match: 10.

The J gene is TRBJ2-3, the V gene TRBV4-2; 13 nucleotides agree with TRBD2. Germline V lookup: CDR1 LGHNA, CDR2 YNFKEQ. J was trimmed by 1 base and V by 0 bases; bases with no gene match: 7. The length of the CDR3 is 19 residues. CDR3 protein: CASSQDILAGGPGTDTQYF. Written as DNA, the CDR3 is TGTGCCAGCAGCCAAGATATACTAGCGGGGGGGCCGGGCACAGATACGCAGTATTTT.

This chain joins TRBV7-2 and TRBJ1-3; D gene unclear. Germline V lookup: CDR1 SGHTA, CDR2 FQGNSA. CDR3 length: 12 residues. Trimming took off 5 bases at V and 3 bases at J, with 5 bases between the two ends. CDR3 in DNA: TGTGCCAGCAGCCCCATTGGAAACACCATATATTTT. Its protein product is CASSPIGNTIYF.

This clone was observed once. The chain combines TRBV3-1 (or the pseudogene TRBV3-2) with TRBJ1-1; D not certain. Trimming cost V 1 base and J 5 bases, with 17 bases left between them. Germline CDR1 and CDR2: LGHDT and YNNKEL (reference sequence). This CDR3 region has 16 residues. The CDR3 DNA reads TGTGCCAGCAGCCAAGTAGGAGCAGCAGTCGGAACTGAAGCTTTCTTT. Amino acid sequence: CASSQVGAAVGTEAFF.

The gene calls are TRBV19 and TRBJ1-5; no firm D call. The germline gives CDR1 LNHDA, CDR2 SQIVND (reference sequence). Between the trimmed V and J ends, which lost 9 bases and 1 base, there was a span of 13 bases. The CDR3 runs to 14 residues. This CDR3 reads CASSWGWSNQPQHF. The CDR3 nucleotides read TGTGCCAGCTCATGGGGTTGGAGCAATCAGCCCCAGCATTTT.

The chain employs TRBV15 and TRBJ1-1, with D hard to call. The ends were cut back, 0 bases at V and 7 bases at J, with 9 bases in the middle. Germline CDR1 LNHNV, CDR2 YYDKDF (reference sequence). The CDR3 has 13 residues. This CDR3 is CATSRDEGFEAFF. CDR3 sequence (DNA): TGTGCCACCAGCAGAGATGAAGGGTTTGAAGCTTTCTTT. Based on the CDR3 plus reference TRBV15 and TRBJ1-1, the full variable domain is DAMVIQNPRYQVTQFGKPVTLSCSQTLNHNVMYWYQQKSSQAPKLLFHYYDKDFNNEADTPDNFQSRRPNTSFCFLDIRSPGLGDTAMYLCATSRDEGFEAFFGQGTRLTVV.

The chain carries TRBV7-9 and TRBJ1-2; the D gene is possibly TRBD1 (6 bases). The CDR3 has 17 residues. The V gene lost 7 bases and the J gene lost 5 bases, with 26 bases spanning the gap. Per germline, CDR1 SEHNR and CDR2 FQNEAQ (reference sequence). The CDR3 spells CASTTGEAGVRRYGYTF. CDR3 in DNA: TGTGCCAGCACCACGGGAGAGGCAGGGGTCAGGCGATATGGCTACACCTTC.

The CDR3 DNA reads TGTGCCAGCTCACCCCAGCGGGGGAACAATCAGCCCCAGCATTTT. This codes for CASSPQRGNNQPQHF. The chain employs TRBV18 and TRBJ1-5; D is possibly TRBD1 (5 bases). The length of the CDR3 is 15 residues. The germline V gene has CDR1 KGHSH and CDR2 LQKENI. Trimming cost V 3 bases and J 3 bases, with 12 bases left between them.

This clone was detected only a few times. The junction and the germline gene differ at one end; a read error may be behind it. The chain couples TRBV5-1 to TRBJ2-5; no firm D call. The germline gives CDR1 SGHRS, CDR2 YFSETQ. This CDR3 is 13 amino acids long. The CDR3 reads CASSLEVGQLVDF. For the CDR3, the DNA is TGCGCCAGCAGCTTGGAGGTAGGCCAGTTGGTGGACTTC.

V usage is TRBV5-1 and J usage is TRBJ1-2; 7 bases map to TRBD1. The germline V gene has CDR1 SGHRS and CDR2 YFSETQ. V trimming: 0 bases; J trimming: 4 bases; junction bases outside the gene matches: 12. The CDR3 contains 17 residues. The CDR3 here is CASSLEAGTAGFYGYTF. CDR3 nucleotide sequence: TGCGCCAGCAGCTTGGAGGCTGGGACAGCAGGCTTCTATGGCTACACCTTC.

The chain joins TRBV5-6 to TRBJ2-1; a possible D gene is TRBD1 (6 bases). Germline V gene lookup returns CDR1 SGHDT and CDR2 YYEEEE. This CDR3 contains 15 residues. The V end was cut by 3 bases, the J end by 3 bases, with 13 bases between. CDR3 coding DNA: TGTGCCAGCAGCTCCCCAGACAGGCACTACAATGAGCAGTTCTTC. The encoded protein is CASSSPDRHYNEQFF.

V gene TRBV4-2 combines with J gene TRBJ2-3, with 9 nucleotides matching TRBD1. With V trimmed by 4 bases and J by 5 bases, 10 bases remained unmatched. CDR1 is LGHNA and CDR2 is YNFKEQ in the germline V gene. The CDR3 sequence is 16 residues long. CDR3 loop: CASSPHYGQGQDTQYF. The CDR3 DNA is TGTGCCAGCAGCCCCCATTATGGACAGGGGCAAGATACGCAGTATTTT.

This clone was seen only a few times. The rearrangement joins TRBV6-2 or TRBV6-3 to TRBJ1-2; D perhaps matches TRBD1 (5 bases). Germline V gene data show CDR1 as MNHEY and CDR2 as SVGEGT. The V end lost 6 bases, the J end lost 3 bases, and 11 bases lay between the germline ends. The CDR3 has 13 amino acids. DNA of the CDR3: TGTGCCAGCAGCCATGACAGATACTATGGCTACACCTTC. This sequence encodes CASSHDRYYGYTF.

The CDR3 nucleotides are TGCAGCGTTGATTACGGCTCTTGGGGCTACACCTTC. Translating gives CSVDYGSWGYTF. V is TRBV29-1 and J is TRBJ1-2; no clear D. Trimming took 3 bases from V and 8 from J, leaving 13 bases between them. This CDR3 is 12 amino acids long. The V gene's germline CDR1 is SQVTM and CDR2 ANQGSEA.

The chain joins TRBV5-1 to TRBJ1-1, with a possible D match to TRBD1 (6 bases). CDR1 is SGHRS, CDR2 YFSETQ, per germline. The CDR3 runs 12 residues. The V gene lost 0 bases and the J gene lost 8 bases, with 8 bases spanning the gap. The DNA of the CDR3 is TGCGCCAGCAGCTTGGTTCAGGGGGAAGCTTTCTTT. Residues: CASSLVQGEAFF.

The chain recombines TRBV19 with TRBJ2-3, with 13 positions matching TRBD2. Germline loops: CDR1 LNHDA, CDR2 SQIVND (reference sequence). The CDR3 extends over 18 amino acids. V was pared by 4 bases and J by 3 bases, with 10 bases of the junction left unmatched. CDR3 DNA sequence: TGTGCCAGTAGTACTCGGACTAGCGGGGGAACAAGAACAGATACGCAGTATTTT. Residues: CASSTRTSGGTRTDTQYF.

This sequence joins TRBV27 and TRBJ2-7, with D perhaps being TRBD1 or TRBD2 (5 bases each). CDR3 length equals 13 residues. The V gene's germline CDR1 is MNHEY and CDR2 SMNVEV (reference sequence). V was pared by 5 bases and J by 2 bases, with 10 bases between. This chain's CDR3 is CASSKGTTYEQYF. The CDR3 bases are TGTGCCAGCAGTAAGGGGACGACCTACGAGCAGTACTTC.

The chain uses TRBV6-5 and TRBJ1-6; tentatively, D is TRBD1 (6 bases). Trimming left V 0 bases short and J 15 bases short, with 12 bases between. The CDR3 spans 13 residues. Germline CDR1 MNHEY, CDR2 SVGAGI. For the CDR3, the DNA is TGTGCCAGCAGTTACTCCAGGACAGATTTCCTCCACTTT. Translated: CASSYSRTDFLHF.

The chain's CDR3 is CASSVVEGDEKLFF. The CDR3 DNA reads as TGTGCCAGTAGTGTCGTTGAGGGGGATGAAAAACTGTTTTTT. The V call is TRBV19, the J call TRBJ1-4; possibly TRBD1 for D (6 bases). The V gene's germline CDR1 is LNHDA and CDR2 SQIVND (reference sequence). Trimming shortened V by 5 bases and J by 6 bases, and 13 bases separated the two germline ends. This CDR3 has 14 amino acids.

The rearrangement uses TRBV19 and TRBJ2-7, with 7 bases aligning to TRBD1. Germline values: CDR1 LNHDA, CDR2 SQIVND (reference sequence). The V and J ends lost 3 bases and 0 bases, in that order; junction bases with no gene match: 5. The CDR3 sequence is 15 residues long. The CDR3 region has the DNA TGTGCCAGTAGTATTGGGACAGCCGGCTCCTACGAGCAGTACTTC. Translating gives CASSIGTAGSYEQYF.

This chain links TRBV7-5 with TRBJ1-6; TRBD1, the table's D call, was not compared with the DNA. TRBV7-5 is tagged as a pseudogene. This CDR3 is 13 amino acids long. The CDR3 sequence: CATDRPGNSPLHF. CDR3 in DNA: TGTGCCACCGACAGGCCGGGAAATTCACCCCTCCACTTT.

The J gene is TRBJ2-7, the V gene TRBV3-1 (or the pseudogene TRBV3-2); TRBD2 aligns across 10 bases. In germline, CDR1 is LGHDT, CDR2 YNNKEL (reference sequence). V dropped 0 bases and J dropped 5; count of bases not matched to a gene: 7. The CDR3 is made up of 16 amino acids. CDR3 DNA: TGTGCCAGCAGCCAAGACGTCTTAGCGGGGGGTGACGAGCAGTACTTC. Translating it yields CASSQDVLAGGDEQYF.